Following are 7 T cell receptor beta chains from one sample sequenced in a study of cytomegalovirus exposure and HLA in healthy donors. Sequencing was performed with immunoSEQ multiplex PCR; in TCRdb, only in-frame clones are kept and a portion is missing. The sample lists 90,000 to 130,000 clones, approximately 94% occurring once. Material: PBMCs. The receptors come from a young woman in good health and CMV-seronegative.

The chain combines TRBV7-9 with TRBJ2-3; 9 bases are a match to TRBD1. Germline V gives CDR1 SEHNR, CDR2 FQNEAQ (reference sequence). CDR3 length: 14 amino acids. V lost 5 bases and J lost 4; bases outside the gene matches: 4. Written as DNA, the CDR3 is TGTGCCAGCAGCACCCGGGACAGGGCAGATACGCAGTATTTT. It encodes CASSTRDRADTQYF.

The chain recombines TRBV7-8 with TRBJ2-7; the match to TRBD1 covers 8 bases. CDR3 length: 17 amino acids. Germline loops: CDR1 SGHVS, CDR2 FQNEAQ. V shed 1 base and J 6 bases; nucleotides not matched to a gene: 14. This CDR3 reads CASSLGGGDRGIGEQYF. The CDR3 DNA follows: TGTGCCAGCAGCTTAGGGGGAGGCGACAGGGGAATTGGCGAGCAGTACTTC. The whole variable domain, filled in from reference TRBV7-8 and TRBJ2-7, reads GAGVSQSPRYKVAKRGQDVALRCDPISGHVSLFWYQQALGQGPEFLTYFQNEAQLDKSGLPSDRFFAERPEGSVSTLKIQRTQQEDSAVYLCASSLGGGDRGIGEQYFGPGTRLTVT.

Turning to this clone: A junction end diverges from the germline sequence, so it may reflect a read error. The rearrangement joins TRBV7-7 to TRBJ2-7; 7 bases align to TRBD1. This CDR3 has 15 amino acids. Germline V CDR1 and CDR2: SSHAT, FNYEAQ (reference sequence). The CDR3 nucleotides are TGTGCTAGCAGCTTAGAGACAGGGTCGTCCTACGAGCAGTACTTC. Protein product: CASSLETGSSYEQYF.

The chain has TRBV18 and TRBJ2-2; TRBD1 matches 8 bases. V shed 6 bases and J 6 bases; nucleotides not matched to a gene: 9. The CDR3 extends over 15 amino acids. In germline, CDR1 is KGHSH, CDR2 LQKENI. The DNA for the CDR3 is TGTGCCAGCTCCGCCAGTGGACAGGGCCCCGGGGAGCTGTTTTTT. It encodes CASSASGQGPGELFF.

This chain connects TRBV5-1 to TRBJ2-7; 8 bases are a match to TRBD1. After removal of 7 bases from V and 3 bases from J, the junction contained 9 bases not matched to a gene. The germline V gene encodes CDR1 SGHRS and CDR2 YFSETQ. The length of the CDR3 is 14 residues. Here the CDR3 DNA reads TGCGCCAGCGGACAGGGTACAGGGAGCTACGAGCAGTACTTC. This sequence encodes CASGQGTGSYEQYF.

The CDR3: CASTTQGEAEAFF. In nucleotides, the CDR3 is TGTGCCAGCACCACACAAGGGGAGGCCGAAGCTTTCTTT. The rearrangement links TRBV2 to TRBJ1-1; tentative D call: TRBD1 (5 bases). The V gene's germline CDR1 is SNHLY and CDR2 FYNNEI. The V end was cut by 7 bases, the J end by 8 bases, with 17 bases between. There are 13 residues in the CDR3.

V and J are TRBV14 and TRBJ1-6; TRBD1 is a possible D gene (6 bases). V was cut by 4 bases and J by 10 bases, with 20 bases left in between. Germline lookup yields CDR1 SGHDN and CDR2 FVKESK. The CDR3 is 16 amino acids. This CDR3 reads CASSRSGPGVRSPLHF. Written as DNA, the CDR3 is TGTGCCAGCAGCCGGTCGGGGCCAGGGGTCCGGTCACCCCTCCACTTT.